The present entry profiles one T cell receptor beta chain with its context. Its antigen is unidentified. V was shortened by 4 bases and J by 3 bases, with 13 bases between the two germline ends. The germline CDR1 and CDR2 sequences are MGHRA and YSYEKL. This CDR3 region has 15 residues. This record comes from a study of response to subunit inactivated influenza vaccine. TCRdb reprocessed the RT-PCR reads via MiXCR and lists one record per CDR3 protein. Of roughly 500,000 distinct CDR3 sequences in the sample, less than 30% were seen once. Broader study findings: The authors put forward the suggestion that each seasonal influenza vaccination may bring in only a limited number of new T cells.

The chain has TRBV4-1 and TRBJ1-5, with D unresolved. This specimen consisted of CD4+ T cells sorted from PBMCs, obtained less than 6 days after vaccination. The TCR originated in a man aged 50 or older who received an inactivated influenza vaccine. The CDR3 loop reads CASSLGPNLNQPQHF. CDR3 nucleotides: TGCGCCAGCAGCCTTGGACCGAATCTCAATCAGCCCCAGCATTTT.